The 12 T cell receptor beta chains given below trace back to one sample, sequenced in a study of cytomegalovirus exposure and HLA in healthy donors. 60 Vbeta and 13 Jbeta primers were used in PCR. TCRdb keeps only in-frame clones here, not all; method: immunoSEQ multiplex PCR. The sample contains 150,000 to 200,000 clones, less than 90% of which appear only once. Sequenced: PBMCs. The receptors originated from a boy younger than 18 in good health and CMV-seronegative.

The chain is built from TRBV7-2 and TRBJ1-5; the match to TRBD1 covers 10 bases. There are 15 residues in the CDR3. After removal of 2 bases from V and 6 bases from J, the junction contained 4 bases not matched to a gene. Germline V lookup: CDR1 SGHTA, CDR2 FQGNSA. The CDR3 reads CASSLTRDRGQPQHF. The CDR3 bases are TGTGCCAGCAGCTTAACTCGGGACAGGGGTCAGCCCCAGCATTTT.

The chain combines TRBV19 with TRBJ2-1; TRBD1 is a possible D gene (6 bases). The germline gives CDR1 LNHDA, CDR2 SQIVND (reference sequence). The CDR3 length is 15 residues. V was pared by 6 bases and J by 8 bases, with 20 bases between. CDR3 nucleotides: TGTGCCAGTAGCGGGTCAGGGGTTGGTTTGTATGAGCAGTTCTTC. Residues: CASSGSGVGLYEQFF.

A single count supports this clone. The chain uses TRBV5-4 and TRBJ2-5; 9 bases are a match to TRBD1. Germline CDR1 SGHNT, CDR2 YYREEE (reference sequence). Trimming removed 2 bases from V and 4 bases from J; junction bases left unmatched: 3. CDR3 length: 14 amino acids. CDR3 residues: CASSFDRGGETQYF. The CDR3 nucleotides read TGTGCCAGCAGCTTCGACAGGGGGGGAGAGACCCAGTACTTC.

The chain links TRBV2 to TRBJ2-7, with 8 nucleotides matching TRBD1. The CDR3 totals 14 residues. Germline V gene data show CDR1 as SNHLY and CDR2 as FYNNEI. Trimming at V came to 6 bases and at J to 9 bases, leaving 13 bases not matched to a gene. The CDR3 here is CASRGQDPLAGQYF. CDR3 nucleotide sequence: TGTGCCAGCAGGGGACAGGACCCCCTTGCAGGGCAGTACTTC.

CDR3 amino acids: CASKGQSSYNEQFF. The CDR3 DNA sequence: TGTGCCAGCAAGGGACAAAGCTCCTACAATGAGCAGTTCTTC. This chain links TRBV25-1 with TRBJ2-1; possibly TRBD1 for D (6 bases). Germline CDR1 reads MGHDK; CDR2 reads SYGVNS. The CDR3 runs 14 residues. V lost 7 bases to trimming and J lost 0 bases, with 10 bases between them.

The CDR3 loop is CASSLGDYGYTF. CDR3 nucleotide sequence: TGTGCCAGCAGTTTGGGAGACTATGGCTACACCTTC. This chain connects TRBV28 to TRBJ1-2; D gene ambiguous. CDR3 length equals 12 residues. Germline CDR1 and CDR2: MDHEN and SYDVKM. Trimming removed 3 bases at V and 3 bases at J, with 5 bases between.

The chain couples TRBV7-2 to TRBJ1-5; D perhaps matches TRBD1 (6 bases). Germline CDR1 is SGHTA and CDR2 is FQGNSA. This CDR3 region has 14 residues. Trimming took off 5 bases at V and 4 bases at J, with 12 bases between the two ends. In DNA form, the CDR3 reads TGTGCCAGCAGCATCGGGCAGGGGAATCAGCCCCAGCATTTT. Its protein product is CASSIGQGNQPQHF.

This chain connects TRBV25-1 to TRBJ2-6, with 7 nucleotides matching TRBD2. This CDR3 is built from 17 residues. Trimming removed 7 bases from V and 0 bases from J; junction bases left unmatched: 9. Per the germline V gene, CDR1 is MGHDK and CDR2 is SYGVNS. CDR3 nucleotide sequence: TGTGCCAGCATGGGGGGGAAACGCATCTCTGGGGCCAACGTCCTGACTTTC. This gives the protein CASMGGKRISGANVLTF. The variable domain in full, with the rest retrieved from reference TRBV25-1 and TRBJ2-6, is EADIYQTPRYLVIGTGKKITLECSQTMGHDKMYWYQQDPGMELHLIHYSYGVNSTEKGDLSSESTVSRIRTEHFPLTLESARPSHTSQYLCASMGGKRISGANVLTFGAGSRLTVL.

This clone was seen more than once but under ten times. This sequence joins TRBV11-2 and TRBJ2-1; 15 nucleotides match TRBD2. The CDR3 has 15 amino acids. Germline V gene data show CDR1 as SGHAT and CDR2 as FQNNGV. V gave up 5 bases and J gave up 8 bases; unmatched junction bases: 4. The DNA of the CDR3 is TGTGCCAGCAGCCTAGGACTAGCGGGGGGGGATGAGCAGTTCTTC. This encodes CASSLGLAGGDEQFF.

The chain links TRBV9 to TRBJ2-3; possibly TRBD2 for D (7 bases). Germline V lookup: CDR1 SGDLS, CDR2 YYNGEE. The CDR3 contains 16 residues. Between the trimmed V and J ends, which lost 0 bases and 4 bases, there was a span of 15 bases. This chain's CDR3 is CASSVAGGGPSDTQYF. Written as DNA, the CDR3 is TGTGCCAGCAGCGTAGCTGGGGGGGGGCCTTCAGATACGCAGTATTTT.

The chain uses TRBV9 and TRBJ2-7; tentative D call: TRBD2 (5 bases). Trimming took 4 bases from V and 2 from J, leaving 10 bases between them. CDR3 size: 13 residues. Germline CDR1 and CDR2: SGDLS and YYNGEE. CDR3 region: CASSPSGAYEQYF. The CDR3 region has the DNA TGTGCCAGCAGCCCCTCCGGGGCCTACGAGCAGTACTTC.

The gene calls are TRBV7-9 and TRBJ2-7; TRBD1 agrees at 7 bases. This CDR3 has 13 amino acids. The V gene end was trimmed by 5 bases and the J gene end by 4 bases; junction bases not matched to a gene: 5. The germline gives CDR1 SEHNR, CDR2 FQNEAQ (reference sequence). This CDR3 is CASSVGTVYEQYF. The CDR3 DNA is TGTGCCAGCAGCGTGGGGACAGTTTACGAGCAGTACTTC.